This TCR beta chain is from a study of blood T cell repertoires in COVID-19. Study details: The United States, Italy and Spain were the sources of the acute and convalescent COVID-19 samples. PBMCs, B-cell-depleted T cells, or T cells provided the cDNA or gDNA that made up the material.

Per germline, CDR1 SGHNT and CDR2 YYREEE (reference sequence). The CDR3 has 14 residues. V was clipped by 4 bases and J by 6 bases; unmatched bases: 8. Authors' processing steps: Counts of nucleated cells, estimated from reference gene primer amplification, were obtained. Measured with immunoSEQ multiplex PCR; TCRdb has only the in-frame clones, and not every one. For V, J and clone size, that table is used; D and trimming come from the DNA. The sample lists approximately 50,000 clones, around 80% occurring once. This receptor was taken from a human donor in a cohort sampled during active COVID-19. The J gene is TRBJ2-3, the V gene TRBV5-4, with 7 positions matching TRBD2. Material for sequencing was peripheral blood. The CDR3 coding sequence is TGTGCCAGCAGCCCTCGACTAGCTGGCGATACGCAGTATTTT. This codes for CASSPRLAGDTQYF.